Shown below are 21 T cell receptor beta chains from a single sample sequenced in a study of shared clonotypes between healthy human individuals. Naive-designated CD8 cells lacked CD45RO, were positively enriched for CCR7, and omitted terminally differentiated effector memory CD45RA+ cells. Libraries were prepared by immunoSEQ multiplex PCR; TCRdb keeps only in-frame clonotypes and omits some of them. The sample has hundreds of thousands of clones; roughly 95% are singletons. Sequenced material: naive CD8+ T cells sorted from blood. The receptors originated from a woman aged 30 to 39 in good health.

The chain employs TRBV2 and TRBJ2-3, with 8 bases matching TRBD2. Germline V gives CDR1 SNHLY, CDR2 FYNNEI. The J segment lost 5 bases and the V segment lost 5 bases, leaving 6 bases of the junction unmatched. The CDR3 has 14 amino acids. The CDR3 region is CASSSGSLGDTQYF. The CDR3, as DNA: TGTGCCAGCAGTAGCGGGAGCCTGGGAGATACGCAGTATTTT.

The rearrangement uses TRBV4-1 and TRBJ2-7, with D maybe TRBD1 (5 bases). CDR1 is MGHRA, CDR2 YSYEKL, per germline. The germline V and J ends were trimmed by 1 base and 2 bases, with 6 bases remaining between them. The CDR3 has 13 amino acids. This CDR3 is CASSQGQTYEQYF. In nucleotides, the CDR3 is TGCGCCAGCAGCCAAGGACAGACCTACGAGCAGTACTTC.

The rearrangement joins TRBV27 to TRBJ2-7; the match to TRBD2 covers 11 bases. The germline V gene has CDR1 MNHEY and CDR2 SMNVEV (reference sequence). This CDR3 is built from 19 residues. With 4 bases clipped from V and 0 bases from J, the junction kept 14 bases outside the gene matches. In nucleotides, the CDR3 is TGTGCCAGCAGTTCCACTGTAGCGGGAGGGTTAGCTGACTCCTACGAGCAGTACTTC. This translates into CASSSTVAGGLADSYEQYF.

This chain joins TRBV9 and TRBJ2-6; no reliable D call. CDR3 length: 13 residues. Germline values: CDR1 SGDLS, CDR2 YYNGEE. With 3 bases removed from V and 7 bases from J, the gap between germline ends came to 8 bases. In DNA, the CDR3 is TGTGCCAGCAGCGCCCCAGGAGCCAACGTCCTGACTTTC. Translation: CASSAPGANVLTF.

This chain joins TRBV28 and TRBJ2-5; no clear D gene. Judging by the DNA end, TRBJ2-7 fits better; the J call may be wrong. The CDR3 loop spans 14 amino acids. Germline V gene sequence: CDR1 MDHEN, CDR2 SYDVKM. This chain's CDR3 is CASSQTEGAREQYF. CDR3 sequence (DNA): TGTGCCAGCAGTCAGACGGAAGGAGCTCGCGAGCAGTACTTC.

J is TRBJ2-1 and V is TRBV7-9; 11 positions match TRBD2. V shed 5 bases, J shed 8 bases, and the junction held 8 bases outside the gene matches. The CDR3 spans 15 residues. Germline CDR1 is SEHNR and CDR2 is FQNEAQ (reference sequence). The CDR3 sequence: CASSATSGSKYEQFF. DNA of the CDR3: TGTGCCAGCAGCGCTACTAGCGGGAGTAAATATGAGCAGTTCTTC.

The rearrangement joins TRBV5-6 to TRBJ2-3, with 10 bases that match TRBD2. The CDR3 totals 17 residues. Trimming removed 5 bases from V and 2 bases from J; junction bases left unmatched: 11. Per germline, CDR1 SGHDT and CDR2 YYEEEE. DNA for the CDR3: TGTGCCAGCAGTTCCGGGACTAGCGCCCAAAACACAGATACGCAGTATTTT. Translating it yields CASSSGTSAQNTDTQYF.

V and J are TRBV6-5 and TRBJ2-7; D remains ambiguous. The V and J ends lost 0 bases and 2 bases respectively, with 5 bases between them. Germline V lookup: CDR1 MNHEY, CDR2 SVGAGI. This CDR3 is built from 13 residues. CDR3 coding DNA: TGTGCCAGCAGTTACTCGACCCCCTACGAGCAGTACTTC. It codes for CASSYSTPYEQYF.

This chain joins TRBV27 and TRBJ2-3, with D possibly TRBD2 on 5 matching bases. V was cut by 9 bases and J by 6 bases, with 19 bases left in between. This CDR3 spans 14 amino acids. The V gene's germline CDR1 is MNHEY and CDR2 SMNVEV (reference sequence). CDR3 region: CASKPAGRQDTQYF. CDR3 nucleotides: TGTGCCAGTAAACCCGCGGGCCGTCAGGATACGCAGTATTTT.

The chain combines TRBV28 with TRBJ2-3; TRBD2 aligns across 10 bases. CDR1 is MDHEN, CDR2 SYDVKM, per germline. Trimming took 2 bases from V and 3 from J; bases not matched to a gene: 5. This CDR3 contains 16 residues. The CDR3 DNA reads TGTGCCAGCAGTTTAGGTAGCGGGAGGACTACAGATACGCAGTATTTT. It is translated as CASSLGSGRTTDTQYF.

V gene TRBV4-1 combines with J gene TRBJ2-1, with 7 bases fitting TRBD2. Unmatched junction bases numbered 3, after V lost 3 bases and J lost 7 bases. The germline gives CDR1 MGHRA, CDR2 YSYEKL. The CDR3 has 13 residues. The CDR3 nucleotides read TGCGCCAGCAGCCAGGGGGGGGTAAATGAGCAGTTCTTC. Translating gives CASSQGGVNEQFF.

The rearrangement links TRBV29-1 to TRBJ2-7; 10 bases line up with TRBD2. There are 14 residues in the CDR3. V shed 6 bases, J shed 4 bases, and the junction held 9 bases outside the gene matches. Germline values: CDR1 SQVTM, CDR2 ANQGSEA. The DNA for the CDR3 is TGCAGCGTGAGGGCGGGACTAGCGTCTTACGAGCAGTACTTC. This translates into CSVRAGLASYEQYF.

About this clone itself: This same CDR3 is encoded by further DNA sequences in the sample. This chain links TRBV6-5 with TRBJ2-7; 7 bases map to TRBD1. Germline CDR1 reads MNHEY; CDR2 reads SVGAGI. V lost 3 bases and J lost 3; bases outside the gene matches: 2. CDR3 length: 13 residues. The CDR3 nucleotides read TGTGCCAGCAGTTATCGACAGGGCTACGAGCAGTACTTC. Amino acid sequence: CASSYRQGYEQYF.

This chain's CDR3 is CASSLVWGRDYEQYF. The CDR3 DNA follows: TGTGCCAGCAGTTTAGTATGGGGCAGGGATTACGAGCAGTACTTC. The V call is TRBV27, the J call TRBJ2-7, with D possibly matching TRBD1 (5 bases). Trimming stripped 2 bases from V and 4 bases from J, with 15 bases between. The CDR3 consists of 15 residues. CDR1 is MNHEY and CDR2 is SMNVEV in the germline V gene (reference sequence).

The J gene is TRBJ2-5, the V gene TRBV7-4; weak D call: TRBD1 (6 bases). V dropped 1 base and J dropped 5 bases, with 11 bases sitting between them. The CDR3 runs to 14 residues. Germline assignment: CDR1 SGHVT and CDR2 SQSDAQ. The CDR3 sequence: CASSLDRAGETQYF. The DNA of the CDR3 is TGTGCCAGCAGCTTAGACAGGGCCGGGGAGACCCAGTACTTC.

This clone was seen only once. This rearrangement joins TRBV4-1 to TRBJ2-2; 7 nucleotides agree with TRBD1. Trimming took 4 bases from V and 9 from J; bases not matched to a gene: 11. The CDR3 sequence is 15 residues long. The germline V gene encodes CDR1 MGHRA and CDR2 YSYEKL. CDR3 in amino acids: CASSPRQGIVRELFF. The CDR3, as DNA: TGCGCCAGCAGCCCACGACAGGGTATTGTCCGGGAGCTGTTTTTT.

This rearrangement joins TRBV27 to TRBJ2-7, with TRBD1 identical over 8 bases. The CDR3 runs to 14 residues. The germline CDR1 and CDR2 sequences are MNHEY and SMNVEV (reference sequence). Germline trimming cut 4 bases from V and 1 base from J; bases unmatched to any gene: 3. DNA for the CDR3: TGTGCCAGCAGTTCGCGGACAGGGTCCTACGAGCAGTACTTC. This codes for CASSSRTGSYEQYF.

The sample holds one count of this clone. V usage is TRBV6-1 and J usage is TRBJ2-5; tentatively, D is TRBD1 or TRBD2 (5 bases each). This CDR3 comprises 19 residues. V was pared by 0 bases and J by 0 bases, with 20 bases between. Germline V CDR1 and CDR2: MNHNS, SASEGT. CDR3 residues: CASSEAGLLGTEYQETQYF. In nucleotides, the CDR3 is TGTGCCAGCAGTGAAGCGGGTCTCTTGGGGACCGAGTACCAAGAGACCCAGTACTTC.

This clone was picked up a small number of times. This chain connects TRBV4-1 to TRBJ1-1; tentative D call: TRBD1 (5 bases). Germline V gives CDR1 MGHRA, CDR2 YSYEKL. V dropped 1 base and J dropped 3 bases, with 9 bases sitting between them. This CDR3 has 14 residues. The CDR3 nucleotides read TGCGCCAGCAGCCAAGGTCCAGGGTACACTGAAGCTTTCTTT. Amino acids: CASSQGPGYTEAFF.

This clone was observed a single time. V and J are TRBV4-2 and TRBJ2-7; 8 nucleotides line up with TRBD1. V gave up 4 bases and J gave up 4 bases; unmatched junction bases: 9. The germline V gene encodes CDR1 LGHNA and CDR2 YNFKEQ. The CDR3 contains 15 residues. This CDR3 reads CASSPSQTGDYEQYF. CDR3 bases: TGTGCCAGCAGCCCCAGCCAGACAGGGGATTACGAGCAGTACTTC.

The chain is built from TRBV6-1 and TRBJ1-4, with D possibly TRBD1 on 5 matching bases. The germline V and J ends were trimmed by 0 bases and 4 bases, with 9 bases remaining between them. The CDR3 length is 15 residues. Germline values: CDR1 MNHNS, CDR2 SASEGT. In DNA form, the CDR3 reads TGTGCCAGCAGTGAAGCTCCGGGGCGTAATGAAAAACTGTTTTTT. It translates to CASSEAPGRNEKLFF.